This entry is about one T cell receptor beta chain. The antigen remains undetermined. The germline gives CDR1 SGHRS, CDR2 YFSETQ. The germline V and J ends were trimmed by 2 bases and 0 bases, with 8 bases remaining between them. CDR3 length equals 15 residues. This entry comes from a study of beta chain features in type 1 diabetes. The study reverse transcribed the entire isolated RNA, so it sequenced expressed TCRB transcripts. Libraries were prepared by immunoSEQ multiplex PCR; TCRdb keeps only in-frame clonotypes and omits some of them. The data show 150,000 to 200,000 clones, approximately 9.9% seen once. Study conclusions and caveats: All four CD4+ subsets of Type 1 diabetes patients contained TCRB CDR3s that were moderately but significantly shorter. Diminished insertions and augmented deletions at VDJ junctions characterized type 1 diabetes patients.

The TCR originated in a woman under 30 in good health. The specimen sequenced was central memory CD4+ T cells from blood. The rearrangement uses TRBV5-1 and TRBJ2-2, with a tentative D call TRBD1 (6 bases). The CDR3 region is CASSFRGPNTGELFF. CDR3 coding DNA: TGCGCCAGCAGCTTCAGGGGCCCGAACACCGGGGAGCTGTTTTTT.